This paragraph reports one T cell receptor (beta chain). Synthesis of TCR cDNA relied on 5'RACE template switching, which attached a universal primer site and UMIs. TCRdb passed the 5' RACE reads through MiXCR, listing each CDR3 protein once. The data show about 170,000 distinct CDR3 sequences, about 6.2% seen once. These data belong to a study of T cells after yellow fever vaccination. The germline V gene encodes CDR1 MGHDK and CDR2 SYGVNS. This CDR3 spans 13 amino acids. V lost 7 bases and J 4 bases, leaving 13 bases between the germline ends. V is TRBV25-1 and J is TRBJ2-5; D remains unclear. The sequences come from CD4+ T cells sorted from PBMCs, collected on the day of the first yellow fever vaccination. This receptor was obtained from a young man who received the YFV17D yellow fever vaccine. The CDR3 bases are TGTGCCAGCACCCGAAATGGAGTAGAGACCCAGTACTTC. This gives the protein CASTRNGVETQYF.